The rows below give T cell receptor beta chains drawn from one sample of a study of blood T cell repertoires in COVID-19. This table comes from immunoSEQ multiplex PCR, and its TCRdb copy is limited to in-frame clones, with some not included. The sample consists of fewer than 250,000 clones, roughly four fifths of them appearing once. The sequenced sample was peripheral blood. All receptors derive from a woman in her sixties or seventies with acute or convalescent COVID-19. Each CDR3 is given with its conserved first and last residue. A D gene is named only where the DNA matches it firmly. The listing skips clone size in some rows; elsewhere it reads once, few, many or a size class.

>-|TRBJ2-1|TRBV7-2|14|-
TGTGCCAGCAGCCCAGTCGGGGGACCGAATGAGCAGTTCTTC
CASSPVGGPNEQFF
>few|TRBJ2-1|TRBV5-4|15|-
TGTGCCAGCAGCTTGGTTGGTAGTCCCTTTGGTGAGCAGTTCTTC
CASSLVGSPFGEQFF
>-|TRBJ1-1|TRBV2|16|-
TGTGCCAGCAGCGTCCGACAAAACCTCATGAACACTGAAGCTTTCTTT
CASSVRQNLMNTEAFF
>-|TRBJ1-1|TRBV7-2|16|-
TGTGCCAGCAGCTTAGTAGGGCGCGGGAGCCACACTGAAGCTTTCTTT
CASSLVGRGSHTEAFF
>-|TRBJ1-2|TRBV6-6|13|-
TGTGCCAGCGAATTCCTATACCACTATGGCTACACCTTC
CASEFLYHYGYTF
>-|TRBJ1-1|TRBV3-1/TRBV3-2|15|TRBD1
TGTGCCAGCAGCTTAACCGGGACAGGGGGCACTGGAGCTTTCTTT
CASSLTGTGGTGAFF
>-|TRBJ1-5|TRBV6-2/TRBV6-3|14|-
TGTGCCAGCAGTCAGGAGGCATTGAGCCAGCCCCAGCATTTT
CASSQEALSQPQHF
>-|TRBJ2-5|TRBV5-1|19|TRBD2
TGCCCCACCAGCTCAACCGGGACTCGCGGGGGGGCCGGCCAAGAGACCCAGTACTTC
CPTSSTGTRGGAGQETQYF
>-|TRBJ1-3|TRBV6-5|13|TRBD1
TGTGCCAGCAGCGCAGGGGGTAGAGACACCATATATTTT
CASSAGGRDTIYF
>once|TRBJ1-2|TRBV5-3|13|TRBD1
TGTGCCAGATTCGGCGGGACAGGGGGTGGCTACACCTTC
CARFGGTGGGYTF
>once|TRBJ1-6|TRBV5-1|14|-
TGCGCCAGCAGCCCAGGGAAGCGGGATTCACCCCTCCACTTT
CASSPGKRDSPLHF
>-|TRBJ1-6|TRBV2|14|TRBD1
TGTGCCAGCAGTGAACGGACAGGGGGTTCACCCCTCCACTTT
CASSERTGGSPLHF
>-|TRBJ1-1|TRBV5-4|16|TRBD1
TGTGCCAGCAGCTTTAGGACCGGGACAGGGGTTACTGAAGCTTTCTTT
CASSFRTGTGVTEAFF
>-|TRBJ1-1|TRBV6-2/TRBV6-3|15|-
TGTGCCAGCAGTCCGAACTCCGGGAAGTATACTGAAGCTTTCTTT
CASSPNSGKYTEAFF
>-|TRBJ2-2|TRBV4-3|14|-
TGCGCCAGCAGCCAAGAGCGCTACACCGGGGAGCTGTTTTTT
CASSQERYTGELFF
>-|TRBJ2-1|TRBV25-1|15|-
TGTGCCAGCAGTGTCCACAGGGCGCCCTACAATGAGCAGTTCTTC
CASSVHRAPYNEQFF
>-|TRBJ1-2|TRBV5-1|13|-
TGCGCCAGCAGCTTGTTCACGGGGTATGGCTACACCTTC
CASSLFTGYGYTF
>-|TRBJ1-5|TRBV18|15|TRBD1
TGTGCCAGCTCACCTGGACAGGGGGCAGGTCAGCCCCAGCATTTT
CASSPGQGAGQPQHF
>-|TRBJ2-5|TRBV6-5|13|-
TGTGCCAGCAGTTACGCGGGAATAGAGACCCAGTACTTC
CASSYAGIETQYF
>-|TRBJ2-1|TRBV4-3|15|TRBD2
TGCGCCAGCAGCCAAGAAGCGGGGGCCTACAATGAGCAGTTCTTC
CASSQEAGAYNEQFF
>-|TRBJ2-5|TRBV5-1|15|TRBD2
TGCGCCAGCAGCTTGCGCGGGGGGGCCGGAGAGACCCAGTACTTC
CASSLRGGAGETQYF
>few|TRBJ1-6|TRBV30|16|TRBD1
TGTGCCTGGAGTTTGACAGGGGGCGTTAATAATTCACCCCTCCACTTT
CAWSLTGGVNNSPLHF
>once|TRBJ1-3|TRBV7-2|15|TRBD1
TGTGCCAGCAGCGACGGGACAGGGACAGGAAACACCATATATTTT
CASSDGTGTGNTIYF
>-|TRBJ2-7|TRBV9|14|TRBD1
TGTGCCAGCAGCGTGACAGGGGGGCCGTACGAGCAGTACTTC
CASSVTGGPYEQYF
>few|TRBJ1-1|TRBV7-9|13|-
TGTGCCAGCAGCTTAGACGGGGGCACTGAAGCTTTCTTT
CASSLDGGTEAFF
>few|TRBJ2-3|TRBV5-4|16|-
TGTGCCAGCAGCTCGGGGACTCCAAGTAGCACAGATACGCAGTATTTT
CASSSGTPSSTDTQYF
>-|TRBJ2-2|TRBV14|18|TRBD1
TGTGCCAGCAGCCTCAAGCACCTGGACAGGGTGTTATCCGGGGAGCTGTTTTTT
CASSLKHLDRVLSGELFF
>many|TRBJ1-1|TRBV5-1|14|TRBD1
TGCGCCAGCAGCGATACAGGGGGCACCACTGAAGCTTTCTTT
CASSDTGGTTEAFF
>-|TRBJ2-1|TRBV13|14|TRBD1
TGTGCCAGCACCACTAGGACAGGGGGCAATGAGCAGTTCTTC
CASTTRTGGNEQFF
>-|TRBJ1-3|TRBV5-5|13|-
TGTGCCAGCAGCTTGGCAAACTCAAACACCATATATTTT
CASSLANSNTIYF
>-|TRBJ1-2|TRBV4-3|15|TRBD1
TGCGCCAGCAGCCAAGATCGTCAGGGGGTATATGGCTACACCTTC
CASSQDRQGVYGYTF
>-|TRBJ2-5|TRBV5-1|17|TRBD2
TGCGCCAGCAGCTCAGGGACTAGCGGGGTACTCCAAGAGACCCAGTACTTC
CASSSGTSGVLQETQYF
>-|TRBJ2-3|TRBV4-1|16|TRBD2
TGCGCCAGCAGCCAAGAAGGAGCGGGGAGGACAGATACGCAGTATTTT
CASSQEGAGRTDTQYF
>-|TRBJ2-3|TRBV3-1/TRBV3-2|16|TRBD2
TGTGCCAGCAGCCCGGGACTAGCGGGGCACACAGATACGCAGTATTTT
CASSPGLAGHTDTQYF
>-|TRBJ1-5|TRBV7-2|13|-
TGTGCCAGCAGAAGGACTGTTAATCAGCCCCAGCATTTT
CASRRTVNQPQHF
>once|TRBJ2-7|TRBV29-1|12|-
TGCAGCGTTGAGGAGGGATCAGTCGAGCAGTACTTC
CSVEEGSVEQYF
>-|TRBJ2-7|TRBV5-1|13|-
TGCGCCAGCAGGATAAGCTTCAATTACGAGCAGTACTTC
CASRISFNYEQYF
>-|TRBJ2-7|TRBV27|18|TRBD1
TGTGCCAGCAGTCCAAACCGGGACAGGTATTACAAACCTTACGAGCAGTACTTC
CASSPNRDRYYKPYEQYF
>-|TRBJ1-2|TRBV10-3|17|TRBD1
TGTGCCATCAGTGAGTCAAAGGACAGGGGGAAGAACTATGGCTACACCTTC
CAISESKDRGKNYGYTF
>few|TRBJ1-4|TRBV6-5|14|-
TGTGCCAGCAGAGAGACAGCAACTAATGAAAAACTGTTTTTT
CASRETATNEKLFF
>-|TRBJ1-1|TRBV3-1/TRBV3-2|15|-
TGTGCCAGCAGCGAACTTTCATCGGGAAACACTGAAGCTTTCTTT
CASSELSSGNTEAFF
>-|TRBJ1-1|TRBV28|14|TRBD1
TGTGCCAGCAGAAAGGACAGGGTCGGCACTGAAGCTTTCTTT
CASRKDRVGTEAFF
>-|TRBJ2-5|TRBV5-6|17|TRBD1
TGTGCCAGCAGCTTGTCCCAAGGGACAGGGGGTTTCGGGACCCAGTACTTC
CASSLSQGTGGFGTQYF
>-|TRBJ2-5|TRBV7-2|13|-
TGTGCCAGCAGCTTAGGGGCGGGGGAGACCCAGTACTTC
CASSLGAGETQYF
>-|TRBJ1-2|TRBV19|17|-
TGTGCCAGTAGTATCCTTACTCGACAGTCGTTAAACTATGGCTACACCTTC
CASSILTRQSLNYGYTF
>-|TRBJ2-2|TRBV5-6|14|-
TGTGCCAGCAGCTTGGCAGGGCCGACCGGGGAGCTGTTTTTT
CASSLAGPTGELFF
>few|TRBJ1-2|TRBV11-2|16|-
TGTGCCAGCAGCCATAGCGGTGGGGGGTTGAAGAATGGCTACACCTTC
CASSHSGGGLKNGYTF
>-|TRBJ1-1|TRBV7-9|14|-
TGTGCCAGCAGCTTCGGAGGGATGAACACTGAAGCTTTCTTT
CASSFGGMNTEAFF
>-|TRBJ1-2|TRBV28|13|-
TGTGCCAGCAGTTTATTTGGGGCCTTTGGCTACACCTTC
CASSLFGAFGYTF
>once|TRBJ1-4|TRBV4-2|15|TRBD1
TGTGCCAGCAGCCGCCCGGGACAGAGTAATGAAAAACTGTTTTTT
CASSRPGQSNEKLFF
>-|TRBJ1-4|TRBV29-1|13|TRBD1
TGCAGCGTTGCCGGGACAGGGAATGAAAAACTGTTTTTT
CSVAGTGNEKLFF
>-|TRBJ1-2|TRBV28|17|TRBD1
TGTGCCAGCAGTTATAGGGGGCGGGGACAGGGGCGATATGGCTACACCTTC
CASSYRGRGQGRYGYTF
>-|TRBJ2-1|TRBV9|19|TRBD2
TGTGCCAGCAGCGCCTTGGGCCAGCGGGAGACCCTTTTGTACAATGAGCAGTTCTTC
CASSALGQRETLLYNEQFF
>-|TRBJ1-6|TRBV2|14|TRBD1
TGTGCCAGCAGTCTGACAGGGGAAAATTCACCCCTCCACTTT
CASSLTGENSPLHF
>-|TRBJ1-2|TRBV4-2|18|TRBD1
TGTGCCAGCAGCCAAGAAAGGGTTGGGCAACAGGGGATCTATGGCTACACCTTC
CASSQERVGQQGIYGYTF
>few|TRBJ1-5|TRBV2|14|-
TGTGCCAGCAGTGAAGAAGGGGCGCGTCAGCCCCAGCATTTT
CASSEEGARQPQHF
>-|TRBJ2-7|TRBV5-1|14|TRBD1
TGCGCCAGCAGCTTACACAGGGGGCAGAGCGAGCAGTACTTC
CASSLHRGQSEQYF
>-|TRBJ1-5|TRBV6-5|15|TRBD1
TGTGCCAGCAGCCCCGGGACAGGGGCTCGTCAGCCCCAGCATTTT
CASSPGTGARQPQHF